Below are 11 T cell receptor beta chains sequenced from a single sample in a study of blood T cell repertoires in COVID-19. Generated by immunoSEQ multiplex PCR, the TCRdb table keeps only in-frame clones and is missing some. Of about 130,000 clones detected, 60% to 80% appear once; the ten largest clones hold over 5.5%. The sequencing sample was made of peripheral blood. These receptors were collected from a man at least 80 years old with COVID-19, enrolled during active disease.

The DNA for the CDR3 is TGTGCCAGCAGTGGACAGGGGGGGGACGAGCAGTACTTC. Its translation is CASSGQGGDEQYF. The chain recombines TRBV28 with TRBJ2-7; 10 nucleotides line up with TRBD1. Germline V lookup: CDR1 MDHEN, CDR2 SYDVKM. Trimming cost V 5 bases and J 5 bases; bases outside gene matches: 3. The CDR3 sequence is 13 residues long.

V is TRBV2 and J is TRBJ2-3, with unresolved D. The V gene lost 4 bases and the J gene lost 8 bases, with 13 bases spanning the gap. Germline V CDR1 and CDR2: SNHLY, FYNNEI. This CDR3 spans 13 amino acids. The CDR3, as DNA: TGTGCCAGCAGTGTCGAATCCCGAGGTACGCAGTATTTT. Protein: CASSVESRGTQYF.

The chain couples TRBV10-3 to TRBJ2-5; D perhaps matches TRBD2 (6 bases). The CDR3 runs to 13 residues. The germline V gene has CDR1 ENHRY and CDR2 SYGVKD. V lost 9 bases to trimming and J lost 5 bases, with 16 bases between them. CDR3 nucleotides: TGTGCCATTCGTAGCGGACCGGAGGAGACCCAGTACTTC. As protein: CAIRSGPEETQYF.

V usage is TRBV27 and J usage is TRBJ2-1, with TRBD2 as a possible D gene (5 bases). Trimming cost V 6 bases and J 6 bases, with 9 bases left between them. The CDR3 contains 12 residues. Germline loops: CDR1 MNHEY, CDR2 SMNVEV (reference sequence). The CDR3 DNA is TGTGCCAGCAGGAAGGGAGTCAATGAGCAGTTCTTC. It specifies CASRKGVNEQFF.

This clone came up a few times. For the CDR3, the DNA is TGTGCCAGCAGTTTCTCGGACAGATTGACCCAGCATTTT. Amino acid sequence: CASSFSDRLTQHF. J is TRBJ1-5 and V is TRBV27, with D perhaps TRBD1 (6 bases). Trimming stripped 3 bases from V and 11 bases from J, with 14 bases between. The CDR3 totals 13 residues. Germline V gene data show CDR1 as MNHEY and CDR2 as SMNVEV (reference sequence).

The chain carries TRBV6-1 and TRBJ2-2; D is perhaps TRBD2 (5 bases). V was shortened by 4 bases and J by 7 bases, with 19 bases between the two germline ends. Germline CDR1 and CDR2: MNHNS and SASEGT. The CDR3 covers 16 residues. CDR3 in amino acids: CASSGRLRSRGGELFF. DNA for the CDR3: TGTGCCAGCAGTGGGAGACTAAGATCGAGAGGCGGGGAGCTGTTTTTT.

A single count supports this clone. CDR3: CASSQGDGPLHF. The CDR3 DNA reads TGTGCCAGCAGCCAGGGCGACGGACCCCTCCACTTT. J is TRBJ1-6 and V is TRBV3-1 (or the pseudogene TRBV3-2), with D unresolved. The V end lost 3 bases, the J end lost 12 bases, and 9 bases lay between the germline ends. The germline gives CDR1 LGHDT, CDR2 YNNKEL (reference sequence). CDR3 length: 12 residues.

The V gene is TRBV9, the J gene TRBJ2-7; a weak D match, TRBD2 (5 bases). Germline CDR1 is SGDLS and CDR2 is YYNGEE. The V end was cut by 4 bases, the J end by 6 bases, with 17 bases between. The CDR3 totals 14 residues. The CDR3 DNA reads TGTGCCAGCAGCTCCGAGGGTGGGCACAGCGAGCAGTACTTC. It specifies CASSSEGGHSEQYF.

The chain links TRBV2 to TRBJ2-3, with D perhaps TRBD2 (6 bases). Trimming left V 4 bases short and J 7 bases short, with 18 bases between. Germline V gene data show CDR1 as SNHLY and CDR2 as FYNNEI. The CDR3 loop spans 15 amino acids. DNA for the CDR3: TGTGCCAGCAGTGCAGGCGCTAGCGCATCGTATACGCAGTATTTT. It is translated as CASSAGASASYTQYF. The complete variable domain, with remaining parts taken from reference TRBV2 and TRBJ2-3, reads EPEVTQTPSHQVTQMGQEVILRCVPISNHLYFYWYRQILGQKVEFLVSFYNNEISEKSEIFDDQFSVERPDGSNFTLKIRSTKLEDSAMYFCASSAGASASYTQYFGPGTRLTVL.

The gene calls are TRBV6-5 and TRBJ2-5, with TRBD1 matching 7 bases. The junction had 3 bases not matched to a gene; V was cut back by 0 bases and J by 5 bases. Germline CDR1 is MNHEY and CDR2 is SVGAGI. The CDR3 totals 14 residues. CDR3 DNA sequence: TGTGCCAGCAGTTACTCGACAGGGCTGGAGACCCAGTACTTC. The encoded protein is CASSYSTGLETQYF.

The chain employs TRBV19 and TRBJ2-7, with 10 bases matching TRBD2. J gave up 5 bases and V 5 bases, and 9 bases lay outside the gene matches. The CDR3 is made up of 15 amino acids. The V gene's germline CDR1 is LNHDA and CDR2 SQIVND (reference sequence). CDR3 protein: CASSAETSGSDEQYF. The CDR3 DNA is TGTGCCAGTAGTGCCGAGACTAGCGGGTCCGACGAGCAGTACTTC. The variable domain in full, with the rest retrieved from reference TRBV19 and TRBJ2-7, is DGGITQSPKYLFRKEGQNVTLSCEQNLNHDAMYWYRQDPGQGLRLIYYSQIVNDFQKGDIAEGYSVSREKKESFPLTVTSAQKNPTAFYLCASSAETSGSDEQYFGPGTRLTVT.